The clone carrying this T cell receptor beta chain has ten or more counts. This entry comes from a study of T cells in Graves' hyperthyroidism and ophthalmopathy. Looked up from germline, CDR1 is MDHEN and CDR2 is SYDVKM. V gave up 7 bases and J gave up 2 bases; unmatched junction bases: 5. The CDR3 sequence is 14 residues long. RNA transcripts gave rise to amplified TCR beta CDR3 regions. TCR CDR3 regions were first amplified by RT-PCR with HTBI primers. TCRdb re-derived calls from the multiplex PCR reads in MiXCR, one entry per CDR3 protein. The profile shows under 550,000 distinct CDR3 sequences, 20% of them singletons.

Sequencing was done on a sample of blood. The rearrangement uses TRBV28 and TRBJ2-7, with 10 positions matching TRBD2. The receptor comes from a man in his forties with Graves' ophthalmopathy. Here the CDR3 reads CASNPAGGPYEQYF. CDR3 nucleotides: TGTGCCAGCAACCCAGCGGGAGGGCCCTACGAGCAGTACTTC.